The clone carrying this T cell receptor (beta chain) was found many times. Its antigen is as yet unknown. Ophthalmopathy cases scored 3 or more on the Clinical Activity Score and 4 or more on NOSPECS grade, with duration below 3 months. Uncontrolled infection, other autoimmune disease, pregnancy or lactation barred patients from enrollment. Fresh peripheral blood, 8 to 10 ml of it, supplied the PBMCs. This sample was included in a study of T cells in Graves' hyperthyroidism and ophthalmopathy. The study's findings and limits: Also found in blood were most expanded thyroid clonotypes above 0.001.

V lost 6 bases and J lost 4, with 22 bases in between. The CDR3 runs to 16 residues. Per the germline V gene, CDR1 is MNHEY and CDR2 is SVGEGT. Researchers took RNA transcripts and amplified the TCR beta CDR3 regions from them. A first-round RT-PCR of the TCR CDR3 used the HTBI primer set. TCRdb called the multiplex PCR reads again in MiXCR, with one record for every CDR3 protein. The sample gives hundreds of thousands of distinct CDR3 sequences, around 15% of which show up once; around 4.5% is in the top ten. The V gene is TRBV6-2 or TRBV6-3, the J gene TRBJ2-7; tentative D call: TRBD1 (7 bases). Sequenced material: blood. The receptor was derived from a woman aged 40 to 50 with Graves' ophthalmopathy. The CDR3 loop is CASRGGRTGVLYEQYF. The CDR3 coding sequence is TGTGCCAGCAGGGGAGGAAGAACAGGGGTTTTATACGAGCAGTACTTC.